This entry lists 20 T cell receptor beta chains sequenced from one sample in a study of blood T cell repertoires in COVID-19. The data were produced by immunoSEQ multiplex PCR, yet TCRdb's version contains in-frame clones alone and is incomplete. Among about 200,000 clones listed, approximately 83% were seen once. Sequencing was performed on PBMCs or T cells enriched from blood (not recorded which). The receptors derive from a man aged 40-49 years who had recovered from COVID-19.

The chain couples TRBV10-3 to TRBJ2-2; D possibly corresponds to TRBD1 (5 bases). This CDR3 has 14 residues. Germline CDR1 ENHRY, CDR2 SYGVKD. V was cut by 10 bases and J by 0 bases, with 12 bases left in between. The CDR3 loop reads CATGPGPNTGELFF. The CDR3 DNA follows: TGTGCCACAGGGCCAGGGCCGAACACCGGGGAGCTGTTTTTT.

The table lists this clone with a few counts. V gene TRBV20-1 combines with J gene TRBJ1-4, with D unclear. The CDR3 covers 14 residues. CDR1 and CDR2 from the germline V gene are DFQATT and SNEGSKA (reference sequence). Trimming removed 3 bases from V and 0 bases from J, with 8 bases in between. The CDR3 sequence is CSASGGATNEKLFF. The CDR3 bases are TGCAGTGCTAGTGGCGGCGCAACTAATGAAAAACTGTTTTTT.

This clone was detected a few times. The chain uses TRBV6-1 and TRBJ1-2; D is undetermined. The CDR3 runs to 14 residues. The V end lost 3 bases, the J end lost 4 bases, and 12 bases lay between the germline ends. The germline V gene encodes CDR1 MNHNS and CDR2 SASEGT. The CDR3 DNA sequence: TGTGCCAGCAGTGAGGCGACACCTGTCTATGGCTACACCTTC. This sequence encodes CASSEATPVYGYTF.

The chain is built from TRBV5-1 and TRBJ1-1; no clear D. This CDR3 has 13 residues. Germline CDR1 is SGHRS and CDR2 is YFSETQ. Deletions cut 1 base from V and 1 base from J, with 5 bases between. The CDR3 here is CASSLYTNTEAFF. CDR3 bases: TGCGCCAGCAGCTTGTACACGAACACTGAAGCTTTCTTT.

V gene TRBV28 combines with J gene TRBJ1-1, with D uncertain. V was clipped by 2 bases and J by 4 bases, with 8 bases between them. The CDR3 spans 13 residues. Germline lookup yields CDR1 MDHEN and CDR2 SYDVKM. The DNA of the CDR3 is TGTGCCAGCAGTTTAGGCTTCCCCACTGAAGCTTTCTTT. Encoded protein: CASSLGFPTEAFF.

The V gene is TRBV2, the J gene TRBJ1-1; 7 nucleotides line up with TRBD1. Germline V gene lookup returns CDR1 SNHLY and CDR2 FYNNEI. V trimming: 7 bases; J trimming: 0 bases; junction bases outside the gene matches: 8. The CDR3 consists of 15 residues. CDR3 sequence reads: CASTPGTAMNTEAFF. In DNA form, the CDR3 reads TGTGCCAGCACCCCCGGGACAGCAATGAACACTGAAGCTTTCTTT.

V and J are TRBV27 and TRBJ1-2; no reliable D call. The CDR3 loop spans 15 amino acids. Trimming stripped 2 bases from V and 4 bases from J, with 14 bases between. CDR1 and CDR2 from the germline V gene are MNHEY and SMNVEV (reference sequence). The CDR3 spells CASSLLPVHTYGYTF. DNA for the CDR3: TGTGCCAGCAGTTTACTCCCAGTTCACACCTATGGCTACACCTTC.

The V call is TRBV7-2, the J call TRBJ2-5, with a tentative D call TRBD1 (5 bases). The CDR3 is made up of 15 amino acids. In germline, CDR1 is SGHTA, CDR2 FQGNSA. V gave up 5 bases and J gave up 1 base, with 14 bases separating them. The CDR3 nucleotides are TGTGCCAGCAGCGGGGCGCCGGGCGGCCAAGAGACCCAGTACTTC. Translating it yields CASSGAPGGQETQYF.

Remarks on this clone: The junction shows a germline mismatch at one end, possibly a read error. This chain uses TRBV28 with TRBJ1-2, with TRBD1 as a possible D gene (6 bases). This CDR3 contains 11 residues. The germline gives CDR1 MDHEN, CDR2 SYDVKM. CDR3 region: CASSLGGGKSF. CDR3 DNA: TGTGCCAGCAGTTTAGGCGGGGGCAAATCCTTC.

The CDR3 reads CASKGPYEQYF. The DNA of the CDR3 is TGTGCCAGCAAGGGGCCTTACGAGCAGTACTTC. The genes are TRBV2 and TRBJ2-7; TRBD1 might be the D (5 bases). There are 11 residues in the CDR3. With 7 bases removed from V and 4 bases from J, the gap between germline ends came to 8 bases. Germline CDR1 is SNHLY and CDR2 is FYNNEI. The variable domain in full, completed from reference TRBV2 and TRBJ2-7, reads EPEVTQTPSHQVTQMGQEVILRCVPISNHLYFYWYRQILGQKVEFLVSFYNNEISEKSEIFDDQFSVERPDGSNFTLKIRSTKLEDSAMYFCASKGPYEQYFGPGTRLTVT.

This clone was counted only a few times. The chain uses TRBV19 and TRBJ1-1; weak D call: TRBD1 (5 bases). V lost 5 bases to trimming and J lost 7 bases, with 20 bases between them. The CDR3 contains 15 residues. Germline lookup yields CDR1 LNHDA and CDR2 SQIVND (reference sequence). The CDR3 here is CASSVQASTGVEAFF. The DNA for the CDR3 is TGTGCCAGTAGTGTACAGGCCTCCACGGGAGTTGAAGCTTTCTTT.

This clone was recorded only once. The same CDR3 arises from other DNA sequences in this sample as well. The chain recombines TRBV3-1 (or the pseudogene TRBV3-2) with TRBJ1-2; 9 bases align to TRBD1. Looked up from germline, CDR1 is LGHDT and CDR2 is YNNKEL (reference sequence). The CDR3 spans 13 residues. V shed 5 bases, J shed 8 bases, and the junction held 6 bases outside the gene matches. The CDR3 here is CASSLRTGVGYTF. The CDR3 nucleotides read TGTGCCAGCAGCTTACGGACAGGGGTAGGCTACACCTTC.

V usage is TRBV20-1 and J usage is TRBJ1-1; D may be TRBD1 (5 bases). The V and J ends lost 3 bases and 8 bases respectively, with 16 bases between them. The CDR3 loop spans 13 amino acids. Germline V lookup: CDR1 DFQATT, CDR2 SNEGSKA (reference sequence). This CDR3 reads CSASFGLKGEAFF. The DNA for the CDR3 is TGCAGTGCTAGTTTCGGCCTTAAGGGGGAAGCTTTCTTT.

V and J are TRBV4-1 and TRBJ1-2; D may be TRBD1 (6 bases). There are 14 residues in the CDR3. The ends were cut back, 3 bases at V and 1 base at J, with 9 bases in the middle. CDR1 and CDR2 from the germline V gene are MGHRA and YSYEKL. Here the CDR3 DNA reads TGCGCCAGCAGCCAGGACAGTTTTAACTATGGCTACACCTTC. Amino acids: CASSQDSFNYGYTF.

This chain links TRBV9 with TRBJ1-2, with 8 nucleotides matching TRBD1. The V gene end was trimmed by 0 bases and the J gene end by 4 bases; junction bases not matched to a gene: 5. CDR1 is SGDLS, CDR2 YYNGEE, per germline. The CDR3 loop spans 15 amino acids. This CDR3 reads CASSVDFGTGYGYTF. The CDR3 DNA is TGTGCCAGCAGCGTAGATTTCGGGACAGGCTATGGCTACACCTTC.

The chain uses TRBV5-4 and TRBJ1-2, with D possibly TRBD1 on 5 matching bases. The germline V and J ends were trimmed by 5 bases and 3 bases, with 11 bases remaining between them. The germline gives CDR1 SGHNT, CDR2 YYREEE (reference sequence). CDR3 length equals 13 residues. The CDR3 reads CASRQTGHYGYTF. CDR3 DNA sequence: TGTGCCAGCAGGCAAACAGGTCACTATGGCTACACCTTC.

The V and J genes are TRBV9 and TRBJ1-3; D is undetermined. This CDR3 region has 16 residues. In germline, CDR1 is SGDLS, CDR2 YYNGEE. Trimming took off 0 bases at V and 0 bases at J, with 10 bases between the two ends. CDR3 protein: CASSVGSVNSGNTIYF. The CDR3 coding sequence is TGTGCCAGCAGCGTAGGTTCGGTTAACTCTGGAAACACCATATATTTT.

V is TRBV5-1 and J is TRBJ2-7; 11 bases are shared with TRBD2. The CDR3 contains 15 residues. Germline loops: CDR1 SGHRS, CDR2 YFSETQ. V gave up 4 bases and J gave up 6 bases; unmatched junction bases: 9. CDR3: CASSLGRLAGTEQYF. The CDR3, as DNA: TGCGCCAGCAGCCTGGGGCGACTAGCGGGGACCGAGCAGTACTTC.

The CDR3 sequence is CASSLGGGQSNQPQHF. CDR3 bases: TGTGCCAGCAGCTTGGGCGGGGGCCAAAGCAATCAGCCCCAGCATTTT. The chain joins TRBV5-4 to TRBJ1-5, with D perhaps matching TRBD1 (6 bases). Trimming left V 0 bases short and J 1 base short, with 11 bases between. This CDR3 has 16 amino acids. Per germline, CDR1 SGHNT and CDR2 YYREEE (reference sequence).

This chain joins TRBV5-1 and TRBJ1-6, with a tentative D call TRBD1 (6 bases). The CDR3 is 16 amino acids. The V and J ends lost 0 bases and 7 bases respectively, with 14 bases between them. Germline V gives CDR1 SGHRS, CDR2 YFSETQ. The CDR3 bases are TGCGCCAGCAGCTTGGCAGCGGGGGGGCCAAATTCACCCCTCCACTTT. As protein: CASSLAAGGPNSPLHF.